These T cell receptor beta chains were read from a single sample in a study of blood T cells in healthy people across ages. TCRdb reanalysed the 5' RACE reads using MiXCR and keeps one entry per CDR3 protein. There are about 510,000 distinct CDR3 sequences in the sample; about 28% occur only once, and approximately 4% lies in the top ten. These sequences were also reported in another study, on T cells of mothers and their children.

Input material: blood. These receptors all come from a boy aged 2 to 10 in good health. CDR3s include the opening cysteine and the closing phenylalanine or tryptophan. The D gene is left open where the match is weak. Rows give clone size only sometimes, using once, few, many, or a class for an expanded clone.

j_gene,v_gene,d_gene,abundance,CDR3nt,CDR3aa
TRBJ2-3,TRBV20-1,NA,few,TGCAGTGCTAGAGATCGGGTGATCGGCACAGATACGCAGTATTTT,CSARDRVIGTDTQYF
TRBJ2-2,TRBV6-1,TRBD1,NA,TGTGCCAGCATCTGGCAGGGGGCCACCGGGGAGCTGTTTTTT,CASIWQGATGELFF
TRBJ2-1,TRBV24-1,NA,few,TGTGCCACCAGTCAGGGATCCTACAATGAGCAGTTCTTC,CATSQGSYNEQFF
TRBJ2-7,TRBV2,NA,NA,TGTGCCAGCGGTAAATGGGCAGGGCGGGGCGAGCAGTACTTC,CASGKWAGRGEQYF
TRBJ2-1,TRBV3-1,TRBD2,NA,TGTGCCAGCAGCTTCCGACTAGCGGGGCCGTACAATGAGCAGTTCTTC,CASSFRLAGPYNEQFF
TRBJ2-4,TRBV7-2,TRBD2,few,TGTGCCAGCAGCTTAGTAGGCGGGGGGGACTCCAAAAACATTCAGTACTTC,CASSLVGGGDSKNIQYF
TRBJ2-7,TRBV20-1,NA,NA,TGCAGTGCTAGCAGGTCCGGCTCCTACGAGCAGTACTTC,CSASRSGSYEQYF
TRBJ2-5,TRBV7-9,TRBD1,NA,TGTGCCAGCAGCCCGTACCGGGGACAGGGGGCGTACCAAGAGACCCAGTACTTC,CASSPYRGQGAYQETQYF
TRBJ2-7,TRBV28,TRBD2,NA,TGTGCCAGCAGTTGGCGGCTAGCGGTATCCTACGAGCAGTACTTC,CASSWRLAVSYEQYF
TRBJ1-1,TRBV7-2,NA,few,TGTGCCAGCAGCCTGGACAGAGAGAATGAAGCTTTCTTT,CASSLDRENEAFF
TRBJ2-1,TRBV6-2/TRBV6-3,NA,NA,TGTGCCAGCAGTTCCTTTGTTCTTGAGCAGTTCTTC,CASSSFVLEQFF
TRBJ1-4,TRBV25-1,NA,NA,TGTGCCAGCAGTGAAGAGCGAAATGAAAAACTGTTTTTT,CASSEERNEKLFF
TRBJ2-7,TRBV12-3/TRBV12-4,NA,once,TGTGCCAGCAGTTGGGGGTGGGGTAGCATACCCTACGAGCAGTACTTC,CASSWGWGSIPYEQYF
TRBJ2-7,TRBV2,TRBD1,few,TGTGCCAACGGACAGGGGACCTACGAGCAGTACTTC,CANGQGTYEQYF
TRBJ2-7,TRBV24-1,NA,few,TGTGCCACCAGTGAGCCGGGCCACAGGACGGGGCAGTACTTC,CATSEPGHRTGQYF
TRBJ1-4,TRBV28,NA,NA,TGTGCCAGCAGAGACGGATCGAGTGAAAAACTGTTTTTT,CASRDGSSEKLFF
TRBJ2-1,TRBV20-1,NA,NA,TGCAGTGCTAGAAGAGCGGACCTCTCCTACAATGAGCAGTTCTTC,CSARRADLSYNEQFF
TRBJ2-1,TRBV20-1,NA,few,TGCAGTGTTAAGCGGTCCGCCTACAATGAGCAGTTCTTC,CSVKRSAYNEQFF
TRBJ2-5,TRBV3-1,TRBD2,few,TGTGCCAGCAGCGATGGACTAGCGTGGGAAGAGACCCAGTACTTC,CASSDGLAWEETQYF
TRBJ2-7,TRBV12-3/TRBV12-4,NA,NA,TGTGCCAGCAGCGACAGTCAGCAGTACTTC,CASSDSQQYF
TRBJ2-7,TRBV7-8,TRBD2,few,TGTGCCAGCAGCCCTCGTCCGGGAGGGCAGTACTTC,CASSPRPGGQYF
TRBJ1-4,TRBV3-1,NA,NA,TGTGCCAGCAGCCAAGAATATTCACGGGAAACTAATGAAAAACTGTTTTTT,CASSQEYSRETNEKLFF
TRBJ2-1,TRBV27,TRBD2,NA,TGTGCCAGCAGTTTAGCGGGAGTCTTTGAGCAGTTCTTC,CASSLAGVFEQFF
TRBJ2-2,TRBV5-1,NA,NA,TGCGCCAGCAGCAAGTCCCCCGCCCTTTCATCGAACACCGGGGAGCTGTTTTTT,CASSKSPALSSNTGELFF
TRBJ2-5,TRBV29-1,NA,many,TGCAGCGTTGAAGAAAACAGAGTCCAAGAGACCCAGTACTTC,CSVEENRVQETQYF
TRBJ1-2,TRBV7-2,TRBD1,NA,TGTGCCAGCAGCAGAGGGGGACAGGGGTATAATGGCTACACCTTC,CASSRGGQGYNGYTF
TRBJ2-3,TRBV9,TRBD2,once,TGTGCCAGCAGTCATAATGAGCGGGGGCCGAGCACAGATACGCAGTATTTT,CASSHNERGPSTDTQYF
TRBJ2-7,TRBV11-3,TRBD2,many,TGTGCCAGCAGCCCTCGGACTAGCGGGAGGGCCTACTCCTACGAGCAGTACTTC,CASSPRTSGRAYSYEQYF